This T cell receptor beta chain was sequenced for a study of cytomegalovirus exposure and HLA in healthy donors. On this clone: Its antigen is currently unknown.

The length of the CDR3 is 18 residues. Germline lookup yields CDR1 MGHRA and CDR2 YSYEKL. V dropped 6 bases and J dropped 2; count of bases not matched to a gene: 12. The PCR contained 60 Vbeta and 13 Jbeta primers. The protocol was immunoSEQ multiplex PCR, while the TCRdb copy is restricted to in-frame clones and leaves out a portion. The table shows about 130,000 clones, with more than 15% occurring only once. General study results and limits: TRBV6-2, TRBV6-3 and some other V segments were unresolvable in 87-base-pair reads. In a later analysis, roughly 17,000 TCR beta sequences were associated with HLA alleles at 0.05 false discovery rate.

The clonotype was recovered from a female donor in good health and CMV-seropositive. The chain uses TRBV4-1 and TRBJ1-5, with 11 bases fitting TRBD1. The sequencing input was PBMCs. CDR3 bases: TGCGCCAGCAGTGAAGGACAGGGGGCTAGGAATCGCAATCAGCCCCAGCATTTT. Translation gives CASSEGQGARNRNQPQHF.